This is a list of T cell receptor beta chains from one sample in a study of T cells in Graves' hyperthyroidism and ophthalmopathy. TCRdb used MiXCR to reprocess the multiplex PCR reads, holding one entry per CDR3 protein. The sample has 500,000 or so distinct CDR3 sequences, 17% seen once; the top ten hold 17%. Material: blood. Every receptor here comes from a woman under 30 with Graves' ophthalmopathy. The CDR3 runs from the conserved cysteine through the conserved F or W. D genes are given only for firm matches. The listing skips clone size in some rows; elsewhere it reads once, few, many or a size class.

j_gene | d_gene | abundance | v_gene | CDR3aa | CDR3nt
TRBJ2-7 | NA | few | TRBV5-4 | CASSLVEAPGEQYF | TGTGCCAGCAGCTTGGTTGAAGCCCCGGGCGAGCAGTACTTC
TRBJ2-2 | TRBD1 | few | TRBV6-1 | CASSAERGGVVGELFF | TGTGCCAGCAGTGCCGAGAGAGGGGGCGTTGTCGGGGAGCTGTTTTTT
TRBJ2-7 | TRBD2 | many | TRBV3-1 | CASRKDPSGNYEQYF | TGTGCCAGCAGGAAAGACCCCAGCGGGAACTACGAGCAGTACTTC
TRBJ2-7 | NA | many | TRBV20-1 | CSAWPSGGNYEQYF | TGCAGTGCCTGGCCTTCGGGGGGCAACTACGAGCAGTACTTC
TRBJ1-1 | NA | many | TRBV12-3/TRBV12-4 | CASSTRTAKLNTEAFF | TGTGCCAGCAGCACAAGGACAGCTAAGTTGAACACTGAAGCTTTCTTT
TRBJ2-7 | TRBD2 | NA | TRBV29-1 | CSVETSGGSQAYEQYF | TGCAGCGTTGAGACTAGCGGGGGTTCACAAGCCTACGAGCAGTACTTC
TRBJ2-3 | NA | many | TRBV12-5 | CASGLDSGDTQYF | TGTGCTAGTGGTTTGGACAGTGGAGATACGCAGTATTTT
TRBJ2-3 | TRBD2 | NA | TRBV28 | CASSPPPGLAGGPDTQYF | TGTGCCAGCAGTCCCCCTCCGGGACTAGCGGGGGGGCCAGATACGCAGTATTTT
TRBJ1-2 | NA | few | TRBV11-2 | CASSLPTRTVNYGYTF | TGTGCCAGCAGCTTACCGACCAGGACAGTCAACTATGGCTACACCTTC
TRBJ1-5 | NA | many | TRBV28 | CASSRIGGTNNQPQHF | TGTGCCAGCAGCCGTATAGGGGGGACTAACAATCAGCCCCAGCATTTT
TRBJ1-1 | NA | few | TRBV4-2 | CASSQEWGQVDAFF | TGTGCCAGCAGCCAGGAATGGGGACAAGTAGACGCTTTCTTT
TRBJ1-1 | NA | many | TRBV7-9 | CASSLVQGDTEAFF | TGTGCCAGCAGCTTAGTGCAGGGAGACACTGAAGCTTTCTTT
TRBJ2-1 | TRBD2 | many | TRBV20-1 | CSARDPRTSGGNEQFF | TGCAGTGCTAGAGACCCCCGGACTAGCGGGGGCAATGAGCAGTTCTTC
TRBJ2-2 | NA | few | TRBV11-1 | CASSLGRIGGTGTGELFF | TGTGCCAGCAGCTTAGGCCGGATTGGGGGCACGGGCACCGGGGAGCTGTTTTTT
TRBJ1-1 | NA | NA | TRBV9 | CASSVGRTGSNTEAFF | TGTGCCAGCAGCGTAGGGAGAACAGGGTCGAACACTGAAGCTTTCTTT
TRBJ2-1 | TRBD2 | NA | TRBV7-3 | CASSSVAGAYNEQFF | TGTGCCAGCAGCTCCGTAGCGGGGGCCTACAATGAGCAGTTCTTC
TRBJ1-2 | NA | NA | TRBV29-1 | CSVDAGAGGYTF | TGCAGCGTTGATGCGGGGGCTGGAGGCTACACCTTC
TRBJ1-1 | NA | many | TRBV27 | CASRDTGLNTEAFF | TGTGCCAGCAGGGATACAGGGTTGAACACTGAAGCTTTCTTT
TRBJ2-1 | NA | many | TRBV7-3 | CASSFLGGGYNEQFF | TGCGCCAGCAGCTTCTTGGGAGGGGGATACAATGAGCAGTTCTTC
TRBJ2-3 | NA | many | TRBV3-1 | CASSQESVASTDTQYF | TGTGCCAGCAGCCAAGAATCCGTGGCTAGCACAGATACGCAGTATTTT
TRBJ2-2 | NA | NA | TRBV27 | CASSLYGGNTGELFF | TGTGCCAGCAGTTTATACGGGGGGAACACCGGGGAGCTGTTTTTT
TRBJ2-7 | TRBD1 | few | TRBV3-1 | CASSHPGTGYYEQYF | TGTGCCAGCAGCCATCCCGGGACAGGGTACTACGAGCAGTACTTC
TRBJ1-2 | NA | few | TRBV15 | CATSRELMYGYTF | TGTGCCACCAGCAGAGAGCTAATGTATGGCTACACCTTC
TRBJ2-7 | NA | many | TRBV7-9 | CASSLEGPYEQYF | TGTGCCAGCAGTTTAGAGGGCCCCTACGAGCAGTACTTC
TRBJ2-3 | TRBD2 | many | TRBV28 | CASSLSYGTRESPDTQYF | TGTGCCAGCAGTTTATCTTACGGGACTAGAGAAAGTCCAGATACGCAGTATTTT
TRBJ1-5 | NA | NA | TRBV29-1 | CSVRPDGINQPQHF | TGCAGCGTTCGACCGGACGGCATAAATCAGCCCCAGCATTTT
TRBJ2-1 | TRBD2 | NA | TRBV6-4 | CASSESRGDINEQFF | TGTGCCAGCAGTGAATCGCGGGGGGATATCAATGAGCAGTTCTTC
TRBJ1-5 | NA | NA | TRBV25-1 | CASSSEGGASEPQHF | TGTGCCAGCAGTTCAGAGGGCGGGGCCTCGGAGCCCCAGCATTTT
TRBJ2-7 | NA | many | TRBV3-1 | CASRKDYSYEQYF | TGTGCCAGCAGGAAAGACTACTCCTACGAGCAGTACTTC
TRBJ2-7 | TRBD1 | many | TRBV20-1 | CSANFRDRGDEQYF | TGCAGTGCCAATTTCCGGGACAGGGGCGACGAGCAGTACTTC
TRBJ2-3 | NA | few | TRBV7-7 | CALPLTDTQYF | TGTGCCCTCCCCCTCACAGATACGCAGTATTTT
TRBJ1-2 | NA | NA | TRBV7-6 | CASSLASEGIYGYTF | TGTGCCAGCAGCTTAGCGTCAGAGGGTATCTATGGCTACACCTTC
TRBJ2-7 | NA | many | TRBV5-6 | CASSLNRGRGSYEQYF | TGTGCCAGCAGCTTGAACCGGGGGCGCGGGTCCTACGAGCAGTACTTC
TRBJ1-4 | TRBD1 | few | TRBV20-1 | CSAFTPGGSEKLFF | TGCAGTGCTTTCACCCCAGGGGGCAGCGAAAAACTGTTTTTT
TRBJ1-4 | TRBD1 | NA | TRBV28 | CASRKGQGGEKLFF | TGTGCCAGCAGGAAGGGACAGGGGGGTGAAAAACTGTTTTTT
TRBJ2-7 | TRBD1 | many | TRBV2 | CASSEGEDRGFSEQYF | TGTGCCAGCAGTGAGGGAGAGGACAGGGGGTTCTCCGAGCAGTACTTC
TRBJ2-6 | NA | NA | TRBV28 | CASTLGEPISGANVLTF | TGTGCCAGCACCCTAGGGGAACCAATCTCTGGGGCCAACGTCCTGACTTTC
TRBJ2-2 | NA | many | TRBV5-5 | CASSTTGELFF | TGTGCCAGCAGCACCACCGGGGAGCTGTTTTTT
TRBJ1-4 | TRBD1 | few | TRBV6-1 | CASGRGRPNEKLFF | TGTGCCAGCGGGAGGGGGCGGCCTAATGAAAAACTGTTTTTT
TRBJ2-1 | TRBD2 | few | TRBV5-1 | CASSGSSTSGASYNEQSF | TGCGCCAGCAGCGGATCCTCGACTAGCGGGGCTTCCTACAATGAGCAGTCCTTC
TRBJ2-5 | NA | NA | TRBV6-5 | CASSYAEGFGETQYF | TGTGCCAGCAGTTACGCAGAAGGGTTCGGGGAGACCCAGTACTTC
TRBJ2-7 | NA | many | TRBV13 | CASSDRDSEQYF | TGTGCCAGCAGCGACCGAGACTCGGAGCAGTACTTC
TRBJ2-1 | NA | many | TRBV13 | CASSFSEGTPIEQFF | TGTGCCAGCAGCTTCTCTGAGGGGACCCCTATTGAGCAGTTCTTC
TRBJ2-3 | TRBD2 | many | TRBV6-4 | CASASGSGGTDTQYF | TGTGCCAGCGCGAGCGGTAGCGGGGGCACAGATACGCAGTATTTT
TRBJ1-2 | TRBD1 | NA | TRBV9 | CASSDYRGGGYTF | TGTGCCAGCAGCGACTACAGGGGGGGTGGCTACACCTTC
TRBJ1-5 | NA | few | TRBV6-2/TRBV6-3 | CASSYSGLGGRQPQHF | TGTGCCAGCAGTTACTCGGGTTTGGGGGGCCGGCAGCCCCAGCATTTT
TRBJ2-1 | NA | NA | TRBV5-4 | CASSSTQGPSNEQFF | TGTGCCAGCAGCTCGACACAGGGACCGTCCAATGAGCAGTTCTTC
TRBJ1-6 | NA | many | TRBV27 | CASSLQQDLNYNSPLHF | TGTGCCAGCAGTTTACAACAGGACCTTAACTATAATTCACCCCTCCACTTT
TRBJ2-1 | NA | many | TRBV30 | CAWSVTAGNEQFF | TGTGCCTGGAGTGTCACTGCCGGCAATGAGCAGTTCTTC
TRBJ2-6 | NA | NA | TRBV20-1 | CSARGLPGANVLTF | TGCAGTGCTAGAGGGCTCCCTGGGGCCAACGTCCTGACTTTC
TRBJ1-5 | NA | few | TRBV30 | CAWSAMRGNQPQHF | TGTGCCTGGAGCGCCATGCGGGGGAATCAGCCCCAGCATTTT
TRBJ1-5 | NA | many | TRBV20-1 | CSARDGGSGSNQPQHF | TGCAGTGCTAGAGATGGGGGGTCTGGAAGCAATCAGCCCCAGCATTTT
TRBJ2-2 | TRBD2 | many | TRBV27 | CASSFTSGSVTGELFF | TGTGCCAGCAGTTTCACTAGCGGGAGTGTCACCGGGGAGCTGTTTTTT
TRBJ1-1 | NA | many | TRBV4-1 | CASTLFVLGGNTEAFF | TGCGCCAGCACCCTTTTCGTCCTGGGGGGGAACACTGAAGCTTTCTTT
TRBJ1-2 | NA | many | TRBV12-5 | CASGFAGNNYGYTF | TGTGCTAGTGGTTTTGCAGGGAATAACTATGGCTACACCTTC
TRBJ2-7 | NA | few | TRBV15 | CATSIDNYEQYF | TGTGCCACCAGCATAGACAACTACGAGCAGTACTTC
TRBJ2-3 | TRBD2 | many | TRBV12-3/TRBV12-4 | CASSDPGGLIGADTQYF | TGTGCCAGCAGTGATCCGGGAGGATTAATTGGGGCAGATACGCAGTATTTT
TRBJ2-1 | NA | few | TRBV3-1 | CASSQVGTGPYNEQFF | TGTGCCAGCAGCCAAGTTGGGACGGGACCTTACAATGAGCAGTTCTTC
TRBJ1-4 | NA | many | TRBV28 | CASSYGDSTNEKLFF | TGTGCCAGCAGTTATGGAGACTCAACTAATGAAAAACTGTTTTTT
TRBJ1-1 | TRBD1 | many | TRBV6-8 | CASSYGRGQGDTEAFF | TGTGCCAGCAGTTACGGGCGGGGACAGGGGGACACTGAAGCTTTCTTT